This TCR beta chain was sequenced for a study of neoadjuvant nivolumab and ipilimumab in lung cancer. Libraries were prepared by immunoSEQ multiplex PCR; TCRdb keeps only in-frame clonotypes and omits some of them. The sample includes fewer than 30,000 clones, about 78% of them seen just once. The study, taken as a whole, reports: TCR richness and clonality were higher in tumors than adjacent uninvolved lung.

Points on this clone: Its antigen is not known.

Germline CDR1 reads SNHLY; CDR2 reads FYNNEI. Trimming shortened V by 0 bases and J by 2 bases, and 8 bases separated the two germline ends. CDR3 size: 15 residues. The TCR comes from an adult with non-small cell lung cancer. The material sequenced was tumor tissue, taken after neoadjuvant nivolumab, alone or with ipilimumab, at or shortly before surgery. This chain links TRBV2 with TRBJ1-3; D call uncertain. CDR3 bases: TGTGCCAGCAGTGAAGCAGGGCAGCCTGGAAACACCATATATTTT. Encoded protein: CASSEAGQPGNTIYF.